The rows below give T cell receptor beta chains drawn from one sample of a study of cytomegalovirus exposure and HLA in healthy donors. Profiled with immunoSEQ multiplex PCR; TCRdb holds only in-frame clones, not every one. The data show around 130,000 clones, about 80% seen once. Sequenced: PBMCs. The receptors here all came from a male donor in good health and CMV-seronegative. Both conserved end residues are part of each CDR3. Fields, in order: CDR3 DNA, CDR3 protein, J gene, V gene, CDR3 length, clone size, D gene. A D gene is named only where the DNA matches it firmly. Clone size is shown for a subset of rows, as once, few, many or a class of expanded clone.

TGTGCCAGCAGCCCTAATAACGTGGACAGGGGACGTGGCTACACCTTC CASSPNNVDRGRGYTF TRBJ1-2 TRBV9 16 few TRBD1
TGTGCCAGCAGCCATTGGAGTTTTGTATGGGAGACCCAGTACTTC CASSHWSFVWETQYF TRBJ2-5 TRBV5-4 15 few .
TGTGCCAGTAGTATTGGAAGGACTAAAAACACTGAAGCTTTCTTT CASSIGRTKNTEAFF TRBJ1-1 TRBV19 15 . .
TGTGCCAGCAGCCCAACGACAGGGCGGCAGCCCCAGCATTTT CASSPTTGRQPQHF TRBJ1-5 TRBV7-6 14 . TRBD1
TGTGCCAGCAGTGAACCCCGGGAGGGGGAGACTGAAGCTTTCTTT CASSEPREGETEAFF TRBJ1-1 TRBV2 15 . .
TGTGCCAGCAGTTTCGGCGGACTGAACACCGGGGAGCTGTTTTTT CASSFGGLNTGELFF TRBJ2-2 TRBV27 15 . .
TGCAGCGCTCGACTAGCGGGGTCCTACAATGAGCAGTTCTTC CSARLAGSYNEQFF TRBJ2-1 TRBV29-1 14 few TRBD2
TGTGCCAGCAGCTTGGAGGACAGGGACTACGAGCAGTACTTC CASSLEDRDYEQYF TRBJ2-7 TRBV5-4 14 . TRBD1
TGCGCCAGCAGCACGACGACAGGGCAAGAGACCCAGTACTTC CASSTTTGQETQYF TRBJ2-5 TRBV5-1 14 . TRBD1
TGTGCCAGCAGCAGGGACAGGACCACTGAAGCTTTCTTT CASSRDRTTEAFF TRBJ1-1 TRBV7-8 13 . TRBD1
TGTTCCAGCACCTTGGATGGGGGGAAGTACTACGAGCAGTACTTC CSSTLDGGKYYEQYF TRBJ2-7 TRBV7-9 15 . .
TGTGCCAGCAGCTTGGATACAGGTAACTCTGGGGCCAACGGCCTGACTTTC CASSLDTGNSGANGLTF TRBJ2-6 TRBV5-6 17 . .
TGTGCCAGCCAGAACACAGATACGCAGTATTTT CASQNTDTQYF TRBJ2-3 TRBV2 11 . .
TGCGCCAGCAGCTTACAGGGGGGAGCTAACTATGGCTACACCTTC CASSLQGGANYGYTF TRBJ1-2 TRBV5-1 15 . TRBD1
TGTGCCAGCAGCCAAGAAGGGGGAGGCACAGATACGCAGTATTTT CASSQEGGGTDTQYF TRBJ2-3 TRBV14 15 once .
TGTGCCAGTAGGATAAGTCCCCGGGAAGCTTTCTTT CASRISPREAFF TRBJ1-1 TRBV19 12 . .
TGTGCCAGCAGCCAGACTAGCGGGGGGCCTAGCACAGATACGCAGTATTTT CASSQTSGGPSTDTQYF TRBJ2-3 TRBV7-9 17 few TRBD2
TGTGCCAGCTCACTCCCGGGACTAGGGTGGTACTTC CASSLPGLGWYF TRBJ2-7 TRBV18 12 few TRBD2
TGTGCCAGCAGCTTGTGGGGGGAAGATGAAAAACTGTTTTTT CASSLWGEDEKLFF TRBJ1-4 TRBV7-9 14 . .
TGTTCCAGCAGCTTAACGGGAGCCGGCACCGGGGAGCTGTTTTTT CSSSLTGAGTGELFF TRBJ2-2 TRBV7-9 15 . .
TGTGCCAGCAGCTTAGCCCTCTTAGGGACAGGGAACACTGAAGCTTTCTTT CASSLALLGTGNTEAFF TRBJ1-1 TRBV7-9 17 . TRBD1
TGTGCCTGGAGTATTTGGACTGGCGGAGAGACCCAGTACTTC CAWSIWTGGETQYF TRBJ2-5 TRBV30 14 . .
TGTGCCACCACGGGACTAGCGGGAGTCAAGGCCCCCGGGGAGCTGTTTTTT CATTGLAGVKAPGELFF TRBJ2-2 TRBV2 17 . TRBD2
TGTGCCAGTAGCGGTACAGGGGGTCCTCAAGAGACCCAGTACTTC CASSGTGGPQETQYF TRBJ2-5 TRBV19 15 . TRBD1
TGCAGCGTTGGTGGCCACTACGAGCAGTACTTC CSVGGHYEQYF TRBJ2-7 TRBV29-1 11 . .
TGTGCCAGCAGCATTATCGTCGTCGGGGATTTGGCGGAGACCCAGTACTTC CASSIIVVGDLAETQYF TRBJ2-5 TRBV7-8 17 . .
TGTGCCAGCAGGCCCGCGGGGAACACTGAAGCTTTCTTT CASRPAGNTEAFF TRBJ1-1 TRBV5-6 13 . .
TGTGCCAGCAGCCCCTTACAGGGGGTCCGCCTCAATGGCTACACCTTC CASSPLQGVRLNGYTF TRBJ1-2 TRBV7-9 16 few TRBD1
TGTGCCAGCAAAGGGGATCCGGAGACCCAGTACTTC CASKGDPETQYF TRBJ2-5 TRBV25-1 12 . .
TGTGCCACCCTTTTAGGGGGCCCGAACACTGAAGCTTTCTTT CATLLGGPNTEAFF TRBJ1-1 TRBV10-3 14 . TRBD1
TGTGCCATCAGTGGTAAAGGACAGGGAGGTGGCTACACCTTC CAISGKGQGGGYTF TRBJ1-2 TRBV10-3 14 . TRBD1
TGTGCCAGCTCACCACTGACAGCAACCGAAGCTTTCTTT CASSPLTATEAFF TRBJ1-1 TRBV18 13 . .
TGTGCCAGCCCAAGGACAGACGACCTTGAAGCTTTCTTT CASPRTDDLEAFF TRBJ1-1 TRBV2 13 . .
TGTGCCAGCAGTTATCGAGCAGGGCATGGCTACACCTTC CASSYRAGHGYTF TRBJ1-2 TRBV6-5 13 . .
TGTGCCAGTAGTATCGGCGGGGGGGCCTTGAATGAGCAGTTCTTC CASSIGGGALNEQFF TRBJ2-1 TRBV19 15 . TRBD2
TGTGCCAGCACGCGTGAACCAAGCTCCTACGAGCAGTACTTC CASTREPSSYEQYF TRBJ2-7 TRBV6-1 14 few .
TGTGCCAGCAGCCCGGACGGGGGCTCCTACGAGCAGTACTTC CASSPDGGSYEQYF TRBJ2-7 TRBV7-9 14 . .
TGTGCCAGCAGTTTCCGAAGGAGAGATACGCAGTATTTT CASSFRRRDTQYF TRBJ2-3 TRBV27 13 . .
TGTGCCATCAGTGCCCGGACTAGCGGCTACGAGCAGTACTTC CAISARTSGYEQYF TRBJ2-7 TRBV10-3 14 . TRBD2
TGTGCCAGCAGTTTGAGTGGACAGGGATGGTACGGGAACACTGAAGCTTTCTTT CASSLSGQGWYGNTEAFF TRBJ1-1 TRBV28 18 few TRBD1
TGTGCCAGCAGTTCTAGGACAGGGGTGAACACTGAAGCTTTCTTT CASSSRTGVNTEAFF TRBJ1-1 TRBV27 15 . TRBD1
TGCGCCAGCAGCCAACGGGAGCGGGGGGTCCCAGATACGCAGTATTTT CASSQRERGVPDTQYF TRBJ2-3 TRBV4-3 16 . TRBD2
TGTGCCAGCAGCTTGGGTATCATAGCAGATACGCAGTATTTT CASSLGIIADTQYF TRBJ2-3 TRBV5-4 14 . .
TGTGCCAGCACCCTACTTGGTCCGCGGGGGGTAACCTACGAGCAGTACTTC CASTLLGPRGVTYEQYF TRBJ2-7 TRBV5-6 17 once TRBD2
TGTGCCAGCAGCCAAGATAGCGGGGGGGCCGGGGAGCTGTTTTTT CASSQDSGGAGELFF TRBJ2-2 TRBV4-2 15 . TRBD2
TGTGCCAGCAGCCCGGGGGGTCCTACCCTTAAAGAGCAGTACTTC CASSPGGPTLKEQYF TRBJ2-7 TRBV5-4 15 . TRBD2
TGTGCCAGCAGCGTAGGGACAGGGAAATACACCGGGGAGCTGTTTTTT CASSVGTGKYTGELFF TRBJ2-2 TRBV9 16 . TRBD1
TGTGCCAGCAGTTACGGGCCGTACGAGCAGTACTTC CASSYGPYEQYF TRBJ2-7 TRBV6-5 12 . .